The 27 T cell receptor beta chains presented below share a single source sample, sequenced in a study of technical replicates of blood from a handful of donors. TCRdb's copy holds only in-frame clones and misses some; the assay was immunoSEQ multiplex PCR. The sample lists tens of thousands of clones, around 96% occurring once. The sample comprised T cells isolated from PBMCs. All receptors derive from a human donor in good health.

This chain links TRBV11-3 with TRBJ2-7; 8 bases match TRBD2. The trim removed 5 bases at V and 5 bases at J, leaving 11 bases unmatched. Per the germline V gene, CDR1 is SGHNT and CDR2 is YENEEA. The CDR3 totals 15 residues. CDR3 in DNA: TGTGCCAGCAGCCCCCCGGGGGGGGCAGTCCACGAGCAGTACTTC. It translates to CASSPPGGAVHEQYF. Variable domain in full (rest from reference TRBV11-3 and TRBJ2-7): EAGVVQSPRYKIIEKKQPVAFWCNPISGHNTLYWYLQNLGQGPELLIRYENEEAVDDSQLPKDRFSAERLKGVDSTLKIQPAELGDSAVYLCASSPPGGAVHEQYFGPGTRLTVT.

The chain employs TRBV7-2 and TRBJ2-1; weak D call: TRBD1 (5 bases). This CDR3 comprises 14 residues. The ends were cut back, 6 bases at V and 3 bases at J, with 12 bases in the middle. Germline CDR1 reads SGHTA; CDR2 reads FQGNSA. CDR3 region: CASSFPQGYNEQFF. The CDR3 DNA sequence: TGTGCCAGCAGTTTTCCCCAGGGCTACAATGAGCAGTTCTTC.

The V and J genes are TRBV30 and TRBJ1-2; 8 bases fit TRBD1. CDR3 length equals 15 residues. V shed 1 base, J shed 7 bases, and the junction held 11 bases outside the gene matches. CDR1 GTSNPN and CDR2 SVGIG come from the germline V gene (reference sequence). DNA of the CDR3: TGTGCCTGGAGTGACCCAAGAGCAGACAGGGGTGGCTACACCTTC. Translation: CAWSDPRADRGGYTF.

The V and J genes are TRBV6-1 and TRBJ1-5; D gene ambiguous. CDR1 and CDR2 (germline): MNHNS, SASEGT. Trimming removed 3 bases at V and 1 base at J, with 10 bases between. The CDR3 is 15 residues long. This CDR3 is CASSDVGASNQPQHF. DNA of the CDR3: TGTGCCAGCAGTGATGTGGGAGCCAGCAATCAGCCCCAGCATTTT.

The chain has TRBV11-3 and TRBJ2-1, with a tentative D call TRBD2 (5 bases). Trimming shortened V by 1 base and J by 3 bases, and 7 bases separated the two germline ends. CDR3 length equals 14 residues. The V gene's germline CDR1 is SGHNT and CDR2 YENEEA. CDR3 sequence (DNA): TGTGCCAGCAGCTTAGCGGGGATCTACAATGAGCAGTTCTTC. This sequence encodes CASSLAGIYNEQFF.

This clone was picked up one time. The chain has TRBV2 and TRBJ1-2; perhaps TRBD1 as D (5 bases). The germline V gene has CDR1 SNHLY and CDR2 FYNNEI. Trimming cost V 5 bases and J 8 bases, with 18 bases left between them. The CDR3 has 14 amino acids. DNA of the CDR3: TGTGCCAGCAGTCACCCCGGTCAGGGAACAGGCTACACCTTC. As protein: CASSHPGQGTGYTF.

The table lists this clone with a count of one. The CDR3 here is CASRVTGWGETQYF. The CDR3 DNA sequence: TGTGCCAGCAGGGTGACAGGGTGGGGAGAGACCCAGTACTTC. V usage is TRBV28 and J usage is TRBJ2-5; TRBD1 agrees at 7 bases. This CDR3 has 14 residues. Germline V gene data show CDR1 as MDHEN and CDR2 as SYDVKM. Germline trimming cut 6 bases from V and 4 bases from J; bases unmatched to any gene: 8.

The rearrangement joins TRBV28 to TRBJ1-1; no firm D call. The CDR3 has 13 residues. The V end lost 7 bases, the J end lost 2 bases, and 11 bases lay between the germline ends. From germline, CDR1 is MDHEN and CDR2 SYDVKM. The CDR3, as DNA: TGTGCCAGCACCTTCAGGCCAAACACTGAAGCTTTCTTT. Encoded protein: CASTFRPNTEAFF.

This chain links TRBV6-5 with TRBJ1-3; D is perhaps TRBD1 (6 bases). This CDR3 contains 14 residues. V was pared by 5 bases and J by 5 bases, with 13 bases between. Germline loops: CDR1 MNHEY, CDR2 SVGAGI. The CDR3 spells CASSESGGRNTIYF. Written as DNA, the CDR3 is TGTGCCAGCAGTGAAAGCGGGGGCCGAAACACCATATATTTT.

This clone was counted a single time. This chain joins TRBV28 and TRBJ2-3; weak D call: TRBD2 (5 bases). The CDR3 sequence is 17 residues long. Germline V gene lookup returns CDR1 MDHEN and CDR2 SYDVKM. Between the trimmed V and J ends, which lost 6 bases and 2 bases, there was a span of 21 bases. The CDR3 region has the DNA TGTGCCAGCAGAGAACCACTACTAGTTTCATACACAGATACGCAGTATTTT. This encodes CASREPLLVSYTDTQYF.

The chain joins TRBV7-2 to TRBJ2-2, with D unclear. CDR1 SGHTA and CDR2 FQGNSA come from the germline V gene. Trimming took 3 bases from V and 1 from J, leaving 6 bases between them. This CDR3 comprises 14 residues. The CDR3 DNA follows: TGTGCCAGCAGCTTCCTAGGGAACACCGGGGAGCTGTTTTTT. Amino acids: CASSFLGNTGELFF.

V and J are TRBV9 and TRBJ1-3; D is undetermined. This CDR3 contains 17 residues. In germline, CDR1 is SGDLS, CDR2 YYNGEE. V was trimmed by 4 bases and J by 0 bases, leaving 17 bases between them. CDR3 sequence (DNA): TGTGCCAGCAGCCCGAGTTCTCCGGAGAGCTCTGGAAACACCATATATTTT. Its protein is CASSPSSPESSGNTIYF.

This clone is a singleton in its sample. The J gene is TRBJ2-7, the V gene TRBV19; 7 nucleotides align to TRBD1. This CDR3 contains 15 residues. Trimming cost V 7 bases and J 3 bases; bases outside gene matches: 12. CDR1 is LNHDA, CDR2 SQIVND, per germline (reference sequence). CDR3 region: CASNARTGLSYEQYF. DNA for the CDR3: TGTGCCAGTAACGCTCGGACAGGTTTGAGCTACGAGCAGTACTTC.

CDR3 in DNA: TGTGCCAGCAGTGATGAGGGGGGCCCTGCTAGCGGGAGAAGGGAGACCCAGTACTTC. Protein sequence: CASSDEGGPASGRRETQYF. This chain connects TRBV2 to TRBJ2-5; 10 positions match TRBD2. CDR3 size: 19 residues. CDR1 and CDR2 (germline): SNHLY, FYNNEI. The J segment lost 5 bases and the V segment lost 3 bases, leaving 18 bases of the junction unmatched.

This sequence joins TRBV7-2 and TRBJ1-1; D unresolved. CDR3 length: 14 amino acids. V was cut by 1 base and J by 1 base, with 7 bases left in between. The germline gives CDR1 SGHTA, CDR2 FQGNSA. The CDR3 loop reads CASSLGAGNTEAFF. CDR3 nucleotide sequence: TGTGCCAGCAGCTTAGGGGCAGGGAACACTGAAGCTTTCTTT.

This chain links TRBV30 with TRBJ2-1; 7 bases line up with TRBD2. With V trimmed by 5 bases and J by 6 bases, 1 base remained unmatched. CDR3 size: 11 residues. Germline values: CDR1 GTSNPN, CDR2 SVGIG (reference sequence). The CDR3 coding sequence is TGTGCCTGGGCGGGAGCCAATGAGCAGTTCTTC. Its protein is CAWAGANEQFF.

The V call is TRBV27, the J call TRBJ2-1; 10 nucleotides agree with TRBD2. The ends lost 5 bases at V and 7 bases at J; junction bases unmatched: 5. Germline assignment: CDR1 MNHEY and CDR2 SMNVEV (reference sequence). The CDR3 runs 14 residues. Written as DNA, the CDR3 is TGTGCCAGCAGTGACAGCGGGAGGGCTAATGAGCAGTTCTTC. Translating it yields CASSDSGRANEQFF.

The gene calls are TRBV13 and TRBJ2-3, with D perhaps matching TRBD2 (5 bases). The CDR3 is 16 amino acids. The V gene's germline CDR1 is PRHDT and CDR2 FYEKMQ (reference sequence). The V end was cut by 5 bases, the J end by 1 base, with 16 bases between. CDR3 protein: CASSDGGGYGTDTQYF. In nucleotides, the CDR3 is TGTGCCAGCAGCGACGGCGGAGGCTATGGCACAGATACGCAGTATTTT. The variable domain in full, with the rest retrieved from reference TRBV13 and TRBJ2-3, is AAGVIQSPRHLIKEKRETATLKCYPIPRHDTVYWYQQGPGQDPQFLISFYEKMQSDKGSIPDRFSAQQFSDYHSELNMSSLELGDSALYFCASSDGGGYGTDTQYFGPGTRLTVL.

This clone has a single count. The V and J genes are TRBV29-1 and TRBJ1-2; TRBD1 matches at 8 bases. The CDR3 has 15 amino acids. Trimming at V came to 3 bases and at J to 4 bases, leaving 10 bases not matched to a gene. Germline V gene lookup returns CDR1 SQVTM and CDR2 ANQGSEA. The CDR3 DNA follows: TGCAGCGTTGATGAATTAGGGACAGGCTTCTATGGCTACACCTTC. Protein: CSVDELGTGFYGYTF.

The J gene is TRBJ2-3, the V gene TRBV10-1; tentatively, D is TRBD2 (6 bases). Trimming removed 5 bases from V and 6 bases from J, with 12 bases in between. CDR1 and CDR2 (germline): WNHNN, SYGVQD (reference sequence). The CDR3 runs to 13 residues. DNA of the CDR3: TGCGCCAGCAGTAGGGACTCGGGGGATACGCAGTATTTT. This codes for CASSRDSGDTQYF.

The rearrangement uses TRBV6-6 and TRBJ2-5; the match to TRBD2 covers 8 bases. Looked up from germline, CDR1 is MNHNY and CDR2 is SVGAGI (reference sequence). The CDR3 sequence is 14 residues long. With V trimmed by 2 bases and J by 1 base, 0 bases remained unmatched. CDR3 sequence (DNA): TGTGCCAGCAGTTACACTAGCGGCCAAGAGACCCAGTACTTC. It encodes CASSYTSGQETQYF.

The V call is TRBV25-1, the J call TRBJ1-4; 7 bases line up with TRBD1. The germline CDR1 and CDR2 sequences are MGHDK and SYGVNS. V gave up 6 bases and J gave up 2 bases; unmatched junction bases: 6. The length of the CDR3 is 15 residues. CDR3 protein: CASSRRQGTNEKLFF. The CDR3 region has the DNA TGTGCCAGCAGCCGAAGACAGGGCACTAATGAAAAACTGTTTTTT.

The chain joins TRBV18 to TRBJ1-1; 7 bases agree with TRBD1. In germline, CDR1 is KGHSH, CDR2 LQKENI. The CDR3 runs 13 residues. J was trimmed by 4 bases and V by 6 bases; bases with no gene match: 5. For the CDR3, the DNA is TGTGCCAGCTCGGGGGGACAGTTCACTGAAGCTTTCTTT. Residues: CASSGGQFTEAFF. Looking up the rest from reference TRBV18 and TRBJ1-1 gives the full variable domain: NAGVMQNPRHLVRRRGQEARLRCSPMKGHSHVYWYRQLPEEGLKFMVYLQKENIIDESGMPKERFSAEFPKEGPSILRIQQVVRGDSAAYFCASSGGQFTEAFFGQGTRLTVV.

The J gene is TRBJ1-5, the V gene TRBV6-6, with 8 bases identical to TRBD1. This CDR3 spans 15 amino acids. V trimming: 6 bases; J trimming: 4 bases; junction bases outside the gene matches: 8. The germline gives CDR1 MNHNY, CDR2 SVGAGI (reference sequence). CDR3 DNA sequence: TGTGCCAGCAGACCGGGACAGGTGTGGAATCAGCCCCAGCATTTT. This translates into CASRPGQVWNQPQHF.

The rearrangement links TRBV27 to TRBJ1-3; 7 nucleotides agree with TRBD1. Germline V lookup: CDR1 MNHEY, CDR2 SMNVEV (reference sequence). Unmatched junction bases numbered 6, after V lost 6 bases and J lost 4 bases. This CDR3 region has 14 residues. The CDR3 protein is CASREGGSGNTIYF. The CDR3 DNA is TGTGCCAGCAGGGAAGGGGGCTCGGGAAACACCATATATTTT.

V gene TRBV19 combines with J gene TRBJ2-7; the match to TRBD1 covers 10 bases. The ends lost 4 bases at V and 2 bases at J; junction bases unmatched: 2. CDR1 LNHDA and CDR2 SQIVND come from the germline V gene (reference sequence). The length of the CDR3 is 14 residues. CDR3 sequence: CASSRGQGAYEQYF. In DNA, the CDR3 is TGTGCCAGTAGTAGAGGACAGGGGGCCTACGAGCAGTACTTC.

The chain carries TRBV11-2 and TRBJ2-5, with D possibly matching TRBD2 (6 bases). The V gene's germline CDR1 is SGHAT and CDR2 FQNNGV. There are 15 residues in the CDR3. V was cut by 2 bases and J by 0 bases, with 10 bases left in between. CDR3 sequence (DNA): TGTGCCAGCAGCTTAACGTGGGGGGACCAAGAGACCCAGTACTTC. It encodes CASSLTWGDQETQYF.